The 11 T cell receptor beta chains listed next were all sequenced from one sample in a study of CD8 T cells in Susac syndrome. RNA, at about 0.45 to 1 ug, was reverse transcribed with random hexamers. Each CDR3 protein is one row after TCRdb ran MiXCR on the immunoSEQ multiplex PCR reads. The profile covers more than 100,000 distinct CDR3 sequences, with around 96% appearing a single time and more than 0.12% taken by the ten largest. The sequencing sample was made of CD4+ T cells from PBMCs. The source is a human donor with Susac syndrome.

The CDR3 region has the DNA TGCAGTGCAGAACTAGCGGAGCGCACAGATACGCAGTATTTT. Translated: CSAELAERTDTQYF. The V gene is TRBV20-1, the J gene TRBJ2-3, with TRBD2 matching 8 bases. The CDR3 covers 14 residues. Trimming removed 6 bases from V and 1 base from J; junction bases left unmatched: 6. Germline loops: CDR1 DFQATT, CDR2 SNEGSKA (reference sequence).

The chain uses TRBV20-1 and TRBJ1-3; the D is unclear. CDR3 size: 14 residues. V shed 1 base and J shed 0 bases, with 7 bases lying between them. Germline loops: CDR1 DFQATT, CDR2 SNEGSKA (reference sequence). CDR3 in DNA: TGCAGTGCTAGAGTGCTCAACTCTGGAAACACCATATATTTT. Protein product: CSARVLNSGNTIYF.

The rearrangement links TRBV29-1 to TRBJ1-1, with 7 bases aligning to TRBD1. Germline CDR1 and CDR2: SQVTM and ANQGSEA. Losses at the gene ends were 4 bases for V and 7 bases for J; bases not matched to a gene: 0. This CDR3 has 10 residues. The CDR3 nucleotides read TGCAGCGTTGGGGACAGTGAAGCTTTCTTT. Translated: CSVGDSEAFF.

This chain uses TRBV14 with TRBJ2-2; 7 positions agree with TRBD1. V shed 4 bases, J shed 4 bases, and the junction held 3 bases outside the gene matches. The CDR3 spans 14 residues. Germline CDR1 is SGHDN and CDR2 is FVKESK. The CDR3 protein is CASSLTGFTGELFF. CDR3 coding DNA: TGTGCCAGCAGCCTGACAGGGTTCACCGGGGAGCTGTTTTTT.

The DNA of the CDR3 is TGTGCCAGCTCACAGGAAGGGAACACTGAAGCTTTCTTT. Amino acids: CASSQEGNTEAFF. V gene TRBV18 combines with J gene TRBJ1-1; D remains unclear. Trimming removed 4 bases at V and 1 base at J, with 7 bases between. The CDR3 runs 13 residues. Germline V lookup: CDR1 KGHSH, CDR2 LQKENI. Using reference TRBV18 and TRBJ1-1 for the parts outside the CDR3, the full variable domain is NAGVMQNPRHLVRRRGQEARLRCSPMKGHSHVYWYRQLPEEGLKFMVYLQKENIIDESGMPKERFSAEFPKEGPSILRIQQVVRGDSAAYFCASSQEGNTEAFFGQGTRLTVV.

The chain joins TRBV2 to TRBJ2-5, with a tentative D call TRBD2 (6 bases). Germline-derived CDR1 and CDR2 are SNHLY and FYNNEI. The CDR3 extends over 13 amino acids. Between the trimmed V and J ends, which lost 4 bases and 7 bases, there was a span of 13 bases. The CDR3 nucleotides read TGTGCCAGCAGTGGGCCCTCCGGGGGGACCCAGTACTTC. Its protein is CASSGPSGGTQYF.

The gene calls are TRBV19 and TRBJ2-7; no clear D. V lost 4 bases to trimming and J lost 6 bases, with 19 bases between them. The CDR3 runs 15 residues. Per the germline V gene, CDR1 is LNHDA and CDR2 is SQIVND (reference sequence). CDR3 sequence reads: CASSRKTSREGEQYF. The CDR3 coding sequence is TGTGCCAGTAGTAGAAAGACATCCCGTGAAGGCGAGCAGTACTTC.

This chain connects TRBV20-1 to TRBJ1-1; D unclear. The length of the CDR3 is 14 residues. V gave up 1 base and J gave up 3 bases, with 12 bases separating them. Germline assignment: CDR1 DFQATT and CDR2 SNEGSKA (reference sequence). The CDR3 spells CSARVEGPDTEAFF. CDR3 coding DNA: TGCAGTGCTAGAGTGGAAGGGCCCGACACTGAAGCTTTCTTT.

The CDR3 here is CASSETRPSTDTQYF. In DNA, the CDR3 is TGTGCCAGCAGTGAGACACGGCCCAGCACAGATACGCAGTATTTT. V gene TRBV25-1 combines with J gene TRBJ2-3; D is unresolved. V shed 3 bases and J shed 0 bases, with 10 bases lying between them. Germline V CDR1 and CDR2: MGHDK, SYGVNS. This CDR3 spans 15 amino acids.

The genes are TRBV30 and TRBJ1-1; unclear D gene. V was clipped by 5 bases and J by 1 base, with 17 bases between them. The CDR3 spans 15 residues. CDR1 and CDR2 (germline): GTSNPN, SVGIG (reference sequence). Here the CDR3 reads CAWLSARGKNTEAFF. CDR3 nucleotides: TGTGCCTGGCTCTCTGCCCGAGGGAAGAACACTGAAGCTTTCTTT. The full variable domain, its missing parts supplied by reference TRBV30 and TRBJ1-1, is SQTIHQWPATLVQPVGSPLSLECTVEGTSNPNLYWYRQAAGRGLQLLFYSVGIGQISSEVPQNLSASRPQDRQFILSSKKLLLSDSGFYLCAWLSARGKNTEAFFGQGTRLTVV.

In DNA form, the CDR3 reads TGCAGCGCCCTCGGGATCGGAGATACGCAGTATTTT. This gives the protein CSALGIGDTQYF. The chain links TRBV29-1 to TRBJ2-3; D perhaps matches TRBD2 (5 bases). CDR1 SQVTM and CDR2 ANQGSEA come from the germline V gene. The CDR3 runs 12 residues. V was shortened by 7 bases and J by 5 bases, with 13 bases between the two germline ends.